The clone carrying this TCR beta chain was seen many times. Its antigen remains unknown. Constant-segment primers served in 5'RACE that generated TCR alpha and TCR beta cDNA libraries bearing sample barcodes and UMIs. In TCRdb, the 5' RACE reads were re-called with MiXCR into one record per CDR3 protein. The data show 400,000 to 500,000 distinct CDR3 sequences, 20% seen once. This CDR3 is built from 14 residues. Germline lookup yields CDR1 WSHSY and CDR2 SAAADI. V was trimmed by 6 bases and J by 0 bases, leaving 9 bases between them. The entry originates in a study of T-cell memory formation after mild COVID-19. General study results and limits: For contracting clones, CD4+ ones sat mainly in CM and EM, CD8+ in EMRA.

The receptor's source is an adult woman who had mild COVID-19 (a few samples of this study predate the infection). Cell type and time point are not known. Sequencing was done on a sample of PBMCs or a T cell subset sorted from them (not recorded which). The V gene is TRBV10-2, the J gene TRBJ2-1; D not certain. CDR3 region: CASRSRSSYNEQFF. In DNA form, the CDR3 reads TGCGCCAGCAGATCTAGGAGCTCCTACAATGAGCAGTTCTTC.